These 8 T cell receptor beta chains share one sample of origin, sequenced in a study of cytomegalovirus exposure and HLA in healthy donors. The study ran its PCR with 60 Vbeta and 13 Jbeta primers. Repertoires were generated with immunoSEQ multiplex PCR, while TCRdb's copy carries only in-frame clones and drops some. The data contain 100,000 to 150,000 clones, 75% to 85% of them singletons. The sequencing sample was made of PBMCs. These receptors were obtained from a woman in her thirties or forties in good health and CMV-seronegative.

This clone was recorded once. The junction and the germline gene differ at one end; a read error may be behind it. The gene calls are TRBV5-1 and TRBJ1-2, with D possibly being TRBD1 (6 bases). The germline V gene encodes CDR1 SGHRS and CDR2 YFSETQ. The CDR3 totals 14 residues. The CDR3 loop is CASSLALGTQAEDF. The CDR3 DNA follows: TGCGCCAGCAGCTTGGCCCTCGGGACACAAGCCGAGGACTTC.

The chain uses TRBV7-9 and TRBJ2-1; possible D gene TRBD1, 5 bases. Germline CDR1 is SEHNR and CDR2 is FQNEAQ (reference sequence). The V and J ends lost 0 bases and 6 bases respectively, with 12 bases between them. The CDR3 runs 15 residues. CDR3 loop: CASSLAQGRVNEQFF. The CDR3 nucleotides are TGTGCCAGCAGCTTAGCTCAGGGCCGGGTCAATGAGCAGTTCTTC.

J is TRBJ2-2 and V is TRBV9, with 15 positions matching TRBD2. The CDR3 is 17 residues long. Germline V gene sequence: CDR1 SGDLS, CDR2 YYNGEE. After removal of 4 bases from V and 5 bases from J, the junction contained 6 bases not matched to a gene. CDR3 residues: CASSPEGLAGGTGELFF. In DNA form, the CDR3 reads TGTGCCAGCAGCCCAGAGGGACTAGCGGGGGGAACCGGGGAGCTGTTTTTT.

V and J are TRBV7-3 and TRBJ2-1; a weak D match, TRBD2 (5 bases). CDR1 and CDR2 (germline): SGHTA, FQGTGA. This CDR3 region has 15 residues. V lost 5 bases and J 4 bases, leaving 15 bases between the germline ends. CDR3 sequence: CASSIDGGRYNEQFF. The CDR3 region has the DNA TGTGCCAGCAGCATCGACGGCGGGCGATACAATGAGCAGTTCTTC.

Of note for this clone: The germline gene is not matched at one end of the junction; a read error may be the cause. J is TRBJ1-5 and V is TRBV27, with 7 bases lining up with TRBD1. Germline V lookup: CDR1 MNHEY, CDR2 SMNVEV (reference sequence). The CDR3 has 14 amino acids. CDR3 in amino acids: CAGSRQGSNQPQHF. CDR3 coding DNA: TGTGCCGGCAGCCGACAGGGTAGCAATCAGCCCCAGCATTTT.

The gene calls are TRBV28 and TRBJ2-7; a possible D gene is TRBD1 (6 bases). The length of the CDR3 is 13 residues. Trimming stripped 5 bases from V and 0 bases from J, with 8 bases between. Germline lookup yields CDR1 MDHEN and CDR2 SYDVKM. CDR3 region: CASSGGDSYEQYF. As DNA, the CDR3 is TGTGCCAGCAGTGGGGGCGACTCCTACGAGCAGTACTTC.

The CDR3 reads CATSRGRNSPLHF. The CDR3, as DNA: TGTGCCACCAGCAGAGGCAGGAATTCACCCCTCCACTTT. V usage is TRBV15 and J usage is TRBJ1-6; D gene uncertain. V dropped 1 base and J dropped 7 bases, with 5 bases sitting between them. Germline CDR1 LNHNV, CDR2 YYDKDF (reference sequence). This CDR3 contains 13 residues. Together with reference TRBV15 and TRBJ1-6, the CDR3 gives the full variable domain: DAMVIQNPRYQVTQFGKPVTLSCSQTLNHNVMYWYQQKSSQAPKLLFHYYDKDFNNEADTPDNFQSRRPNTSFCFLDIRSPGLGDTAMYLCATSRGRNSPLHFGNGTRLTVT.

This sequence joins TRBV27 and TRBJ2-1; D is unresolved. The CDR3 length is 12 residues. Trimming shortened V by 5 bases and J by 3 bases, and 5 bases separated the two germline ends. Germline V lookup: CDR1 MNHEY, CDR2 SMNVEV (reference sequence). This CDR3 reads CASSQNYNEQFF. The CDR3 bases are TGTGCCAGCAGTCAAAACTACAATGAGCAGTTCTTC.